The TCR beta chain described here comes from a study of OX40 agonist ivuxolimab in advanced cancers. Study context: Prior anti-PD-1, anti-PD-L1 or anti-CTLA-4 therapy was allowed; 40% to 50% had some.

Study-wide results and caveats: In the 0.1 to 3.0 mg/kg range, CD4+ and CD8+ blood T cells had expanded clonally by week 6. Relatively little clonal expansion, among the lowest observed, appeared in partial responders at 0.1-3.0 mg/kg.

The CDR3 length is 17 residues. CDR1 is SGHTA and CDR2 is FQGNSA in the germline V gene. V lost 5 bases to trimming and J lost 7 bases; unmatched junction nucleotides: 13. Clones were read by immunoSEQ multiplex PCR, and TCRdb kept only the in-frame ones, dropping some. The table lists more than 8,500 clones, around nine tenths of them singletons. A word on this clone: The antigen is unknown.

The V call is TRBV7-2, the J call TRBJ2-2; TRBD2 matches at 10 bases. Sequences were derived from CD4+ or CD8+ T cells sorted from blood, sampled in a trial of the OX40 agonist ivuxolimab. The receptor was isolated from an adult with an advanced solid tumor such as melanoma, head and neck, liver or kidney cancer. CDR3 coding DNA: TGTGCCAGCAGCCCCCAGTTGCTAGCGGGGGAGTACGGGGAGCTGTTTTTT. It is translated as CASSPQLLAGEYGELFF.